This T cell receptor beta chain stems from a study of blood T cell repertoires in COVID-19. The wider study: Both acute and convalescent COVID-19 samples were obtained from the United States, Italy and Spain.

In the authors' methods: Amplifying reference gene primers gave estimates of nucleated cell counts. The method was immunoSEQ multiplex PCR; TCRdb's version includes in-frame clones alone and lacks a portion of them. Clone size and the V and J calls come from that table; the DNA yielded D and trimming. The sample yields 90,000 to 120,000 clones, 80% to 90% seen once. Individuals drawn from around 25 US areas were roughly 18 to 95 years old. Participants' own reports of clinical history determined their cohort assignment. There are 14 residues in the CDR3. The V end was cut by 8 bases, the J end by 9 bases, with 20 bases between. CDR1 MDHEN and CDR2 SYDVKM come from the germline V gene.

This clonotype was sampled from a woman aged 50 to 60 who had recovered from COVID-19. The chain combines TRBV28 with TRBJ2-1; perhaps TRBD1 as D (6 bases). Material: PBMCs or T cells enriched from blood (not recorded which). The CDR3 loop reads CASLGAGSLSEQFF. CDR3 coding DNA: TGTGCCAGCCTGGGGGCAGGAAGTTTGAGTGAGCAGTTCTTC.